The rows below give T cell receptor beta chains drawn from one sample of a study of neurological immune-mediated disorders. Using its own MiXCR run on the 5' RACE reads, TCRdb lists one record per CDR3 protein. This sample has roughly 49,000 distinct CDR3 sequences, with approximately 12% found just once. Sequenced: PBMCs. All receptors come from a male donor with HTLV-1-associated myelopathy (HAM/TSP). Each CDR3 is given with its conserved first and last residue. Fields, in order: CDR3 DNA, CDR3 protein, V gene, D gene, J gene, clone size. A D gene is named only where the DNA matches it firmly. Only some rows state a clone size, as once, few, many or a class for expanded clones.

TGCGCCAGCAGCCGTGACAGGGGGGACGAGCAGTACTTC CASSRDRGDEQYF TRBV5-1 TRBD1 TRBJ2-7 many
TGTGCCAGCAGCTGGGGGGATTATAATTCACCCCTCCACTTT CASSWGDYNSPLHF TRBV7-9 . TRBJ1-6 many
TGTGCCAGCAGACCCCCGGGCCCCTGGGATTCACCCCTCCACTTT CASRPPGPWDSPLHF TRBV6-6 . TRBJ1-6 many
TGTGCCAGCAGTTTTGAGTGGGGGAACAACTATGGCTACACCTTC CASSFEWGNNYGYTF TRBV28 . TRBJ1-2 many
TGCGCCAGCTGGGACAGACCCGAAAAACTGTTTTTT CASWDRPEKLFF TRBV5-1 TRBD1 TRBJ1-4 many
TGCGCCAGCGGGGCAGGAACTAACTATGGCTACACCTTC CASGAGTNYGYTF TRBV5-1 . TRBJ1-2 many
TGTGCCAGCAGTTTTCACAGGGGGAACTATGGCTACACCTTC CASSFHRGNYGYTF TRBV28 TRBD1 TRBJ1-2 many
TGCGCCAGCAGCCCGTGGACAGGGAGCTACGAGCAGTACTTC CASSPWTGSYEQYF TRBV5-1 TRBD1 TRBJ2-7 many
TGTGCCAGCAGCTTATCAACGGTTCCAAGCAATGAGCAGTTCTTC CASSLSTVPSNEQFF TRBV7-9 . TRBJ2-1 many
TGCAGTGCCTCAAATACAGCAGATACGCAGTATTTT CSASNTADTQYF TRBV20-1 . TRBJ2-3 few
TGCAGCGTTAGTGATGGCGGCTACACCTTC CSVSDGGYTF TRBV29-1 . TRBJ1-2 many
TGTGCCACCAAGGGTTACGAGCAGTACTTC CATKGYEQYF TRBV10-3 . TRBJ2-7 many
TGCGCCAGCAGCTTACGCTCGACAGAGAGCAGATACAATGAGCAGTTCTTC CASSLRSTESRYNEQFF TRBV5-1 . TRBJ2-1 many
TGCAGTGCTAGAGATCGGGGATTGCTGTTTTTT CSARDRGLLFF TRBV20-1 . TRBJ1-4 many
TGCAGTGCTAGAGTTTATGGAGGGGCTAATGAAAAACTGTTTTTT CSARVYGGANEKLFF TRBV20-1 . TRBJ1-4 .
TGCAGTGCGACTAAGAGCAGGGAGAACACTGAAGCTTTCTTT CSATKSRENTEAFF TRBV20-1 . TRBJ1-1 many
TGCGCCAGCAGCCAAGATGGATCCAGGGGGAAAGGCTACACCTTC CASSQDGSRGKGYTF TRBV4-3 TRBD1 TRBJ1-2 many
TGCGCCAGCAGCCTGGGACAGATGCTGAACACTGAAGCTTTCTTT CASSLGQMLNTEAFF TRBV5-1 TRBD1 TRBJ1-1 many